The clone carrying this T cell receptor (beta chain) has only a few counts. The antigen is undetermined. Cultured CD4+ T-cell DNA underwent Oncomine TCR Beta short-read sequencing. TCRdb re-called the PCR reads with MiXCR, one entry per CDR3 protein. The profile covers about 5,200 distinct CDR3 sequences, with 40% appearing a single time and 30% to 35% taken by the ten largest. These data are taken from a study of vaccination and CD4 T cells after COVID-19. On the study more broadly: Investigators took post-vaccine samples a median approximately 73 days after dose two, within a range of 14 to 241. Findings and caveats of the study: Apart from involving relatively few convalescent patients, the work omitted early post-infection timepoints.

Germline V gives CDR1 SEHNR, CDR2 FQNEAQ (reference sequence). J lost 4 bases, V lost 4 bases, and 16 bases had no gene match. The CDR3 loop spans 18 amino acids. Treatment denoted: 10-day PBMC culture with coronavirus spike peptide pools or control peptides (ViraFEST assay). Peptide pool stimulation in ViraFEST expanded antigen-specific T cells, whose TCRs were then sequenced. The V call is TRBV7-9, the J call TRBJ1-5; 7 nucleotides line up with TRBD1. Source material: CD4+ T cells from blood, cultured in vitro. The sequence derives from a human donor who had recovered from COVID-19. CDR3 sequence (DNA): TGTGCCAGCAGCTATGAGAGGTGGCAGGGGGATGGGAATCAGCCCCAGCATTTT. This translates into CASSYERWQGDGNQPQHF.